This TCR beta chain came from a study of shared clonotypes between healthy human individuals. The trim removed 4 bases at V and 0 bases at J, leaving 8 bases unmatched. Germline V lookup: CDR1 LGHNA, CDR2 YNFKEQ. The CDR3 covers 18 residues. The table came from immunoSEQ multiplex PCR; TCRdb's copy has only in-frame clones and leaves some out. The sample carries about 2.5 million clones, 92% recorded once. The TCR sequence derives from a man younger than 35 in good health. Some clones in this sample may be carry-over from other donors' samples. Input material: naive CD4+ T cells from PBMCs. Subset reported: CD45RA+ positively selected. The chain is built from TRBV4-2 and TRBJ2-7; 14 bases are a match to TRBD2. For the CDR3, the DNA is TGTGCCAGCAGCCGAGGACTAGCGGGAGGAACCGGCTCCTACGAGCAGTACTTC. It yields the protein CASSRGLAGGTGSYEQYF.